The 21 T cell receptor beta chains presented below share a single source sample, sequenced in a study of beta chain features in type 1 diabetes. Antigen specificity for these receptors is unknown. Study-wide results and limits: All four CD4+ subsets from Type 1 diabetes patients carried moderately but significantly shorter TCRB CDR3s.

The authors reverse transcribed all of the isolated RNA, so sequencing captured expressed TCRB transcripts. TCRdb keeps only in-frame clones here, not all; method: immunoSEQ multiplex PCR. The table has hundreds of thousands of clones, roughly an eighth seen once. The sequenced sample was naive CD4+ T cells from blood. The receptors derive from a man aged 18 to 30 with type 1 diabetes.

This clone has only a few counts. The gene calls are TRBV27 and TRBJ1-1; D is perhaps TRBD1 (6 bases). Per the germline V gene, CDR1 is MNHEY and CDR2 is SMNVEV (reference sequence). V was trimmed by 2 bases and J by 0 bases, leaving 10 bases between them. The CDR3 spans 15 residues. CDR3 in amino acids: CASSLGAGVNTEAFF. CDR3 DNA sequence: TGTGCCAGCAGTTTAGGGGCAGGGGTGAACACTGAAGCTTTCTTT.

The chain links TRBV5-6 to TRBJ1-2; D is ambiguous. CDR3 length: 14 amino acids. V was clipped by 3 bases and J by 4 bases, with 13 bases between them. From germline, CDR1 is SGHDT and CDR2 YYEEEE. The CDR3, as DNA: TGTGCCAGCAGCTGGCCCGACCGGGGCTATGGCTACACCTTC. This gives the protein CASSWPDRGYGYTF. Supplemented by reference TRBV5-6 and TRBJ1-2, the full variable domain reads DAGVTQSPTHLIKTRGQQVTLRCSPKSGHDTVSWYQQALGQGPQFIFQYYEEEERQRGNFPDRFSGHQFPNYSSELNVNALLLGDSALYLCASSWPDRGYGYTFGSGTRLTVV.

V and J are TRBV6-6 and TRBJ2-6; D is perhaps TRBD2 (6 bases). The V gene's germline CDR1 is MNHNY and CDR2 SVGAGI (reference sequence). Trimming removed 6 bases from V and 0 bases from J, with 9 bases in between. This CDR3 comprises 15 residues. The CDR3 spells CASSARGSGANVLTF. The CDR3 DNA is TGTGCCAGCAGCGCGCGGGGCTCTGGGGCCAACGTCCTGACTTTC.

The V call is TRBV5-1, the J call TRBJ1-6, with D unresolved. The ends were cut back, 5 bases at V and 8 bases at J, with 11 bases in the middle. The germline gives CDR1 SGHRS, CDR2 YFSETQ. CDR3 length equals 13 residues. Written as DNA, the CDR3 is TGCGCCAGCAGAGGACTACCCGATTCACCCCTCCACTTT. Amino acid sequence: CASRGLPDSPLHF.

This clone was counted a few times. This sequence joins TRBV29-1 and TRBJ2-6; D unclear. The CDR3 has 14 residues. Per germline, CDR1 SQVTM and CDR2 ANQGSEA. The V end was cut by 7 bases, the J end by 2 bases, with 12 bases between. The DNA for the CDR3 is TGCAGCGCTGGGATGGGGACTGGGGCCAACGTCCTGACTTTC. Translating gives CSAGMGTGANVLTF.

Here the CDR3 DNA reads TGTGCCAGCTCGTTTACGAACACTGAAGCTTTCTTT. This sequence encodes CASSFTNTEAFF. This chain links TRBV6-6 with TRBJ1-1; D is ambiguous. V lost 8 bases and J lost 1, with 8 bases in between. CDR1 is MNHNY, CDR2 SVGAGI, per germline (reference sequence). The CDR3 extends over 12 amino acids.

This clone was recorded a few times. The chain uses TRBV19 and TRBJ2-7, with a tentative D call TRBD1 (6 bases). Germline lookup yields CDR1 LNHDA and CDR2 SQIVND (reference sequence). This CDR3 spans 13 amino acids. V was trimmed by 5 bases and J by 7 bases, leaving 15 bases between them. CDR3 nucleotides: TGTGCCAGTAGTCAAACCGGGACACCGGAGCAGTACTTC. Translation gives CASSQTGTPEQYF.

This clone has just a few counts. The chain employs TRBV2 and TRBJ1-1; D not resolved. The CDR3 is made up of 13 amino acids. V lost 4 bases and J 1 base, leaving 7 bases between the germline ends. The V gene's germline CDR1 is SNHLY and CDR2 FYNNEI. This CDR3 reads CASSATANTEAFF. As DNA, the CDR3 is TGTGCCAGCAGTGCTACAGCGAACACTGAAGCTTTCTTT.

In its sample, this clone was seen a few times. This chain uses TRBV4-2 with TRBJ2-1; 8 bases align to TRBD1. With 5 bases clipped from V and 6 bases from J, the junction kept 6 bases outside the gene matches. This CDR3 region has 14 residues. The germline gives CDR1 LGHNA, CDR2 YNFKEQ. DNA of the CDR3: TGTGCCAGCAGCTCGCCGGACAGGGCCAATGAGCAGTTCTTC. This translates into CASSSPDRANEQFF.

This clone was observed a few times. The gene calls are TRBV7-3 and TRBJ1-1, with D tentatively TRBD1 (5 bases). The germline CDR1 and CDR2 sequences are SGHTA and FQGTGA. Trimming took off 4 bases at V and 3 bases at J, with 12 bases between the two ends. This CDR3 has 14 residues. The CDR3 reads CASSSGLGDTEAFF. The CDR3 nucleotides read TGTGCCAGCAGCTCCGGACTGGGGGACACTGAAGCTTTCTTT.

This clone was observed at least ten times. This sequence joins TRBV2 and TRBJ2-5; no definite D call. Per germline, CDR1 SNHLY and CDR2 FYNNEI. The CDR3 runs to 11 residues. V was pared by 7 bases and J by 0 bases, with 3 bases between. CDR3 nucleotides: TGTGCCAGCACCTACCAAGAGACCCAGTACTTC. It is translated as CASTYQETQYF.

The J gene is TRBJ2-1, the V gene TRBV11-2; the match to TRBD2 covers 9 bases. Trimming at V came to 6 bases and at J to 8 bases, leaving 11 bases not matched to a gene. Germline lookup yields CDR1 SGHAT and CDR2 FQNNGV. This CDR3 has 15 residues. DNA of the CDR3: TGTGCCAGCAGGGTCCTTGCGGGGGGGCCTCATGAGCAGTTCTTC. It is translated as CASRVLAGGPHEQFF.

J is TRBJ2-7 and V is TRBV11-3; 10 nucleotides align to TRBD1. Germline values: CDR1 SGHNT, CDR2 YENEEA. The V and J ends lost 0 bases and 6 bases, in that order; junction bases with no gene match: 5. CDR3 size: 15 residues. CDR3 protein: CASSLDGDRGREQYF. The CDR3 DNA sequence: TGTGCCAGCAGCTTAGATGGGGACAGGGGACGCGAGCAGTACTTC.

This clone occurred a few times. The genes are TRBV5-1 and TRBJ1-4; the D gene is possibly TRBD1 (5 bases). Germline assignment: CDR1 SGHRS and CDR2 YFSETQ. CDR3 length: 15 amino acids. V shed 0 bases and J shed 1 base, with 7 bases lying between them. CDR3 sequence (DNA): TGCGCCAGCAGCTTGGCCGGGGGAACTAATGAAAAACTGTTTTTT. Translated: CASSLAGGTNEKLFF. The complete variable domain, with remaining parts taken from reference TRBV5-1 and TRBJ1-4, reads KAGVTQTPRYLIKTRGQQVTLSCSPISGHRSVSWYQQTPGQGLQFLFEYFSETQRNKGNFPGRFSGRQFSNSRSEMNVSTLELGDSALYLCASSLAGGTNEKLFFGSGTQLSVL.

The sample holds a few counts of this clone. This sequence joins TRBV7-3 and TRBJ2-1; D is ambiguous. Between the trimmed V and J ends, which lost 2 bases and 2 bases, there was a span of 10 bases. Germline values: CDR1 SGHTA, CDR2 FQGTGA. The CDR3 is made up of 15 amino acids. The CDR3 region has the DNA TGTGCCAGCAGCTTAGGGTTTGGGGCCTACAATGAGCAGTTCTTC. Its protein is CASSLGFGAYNEQFF.

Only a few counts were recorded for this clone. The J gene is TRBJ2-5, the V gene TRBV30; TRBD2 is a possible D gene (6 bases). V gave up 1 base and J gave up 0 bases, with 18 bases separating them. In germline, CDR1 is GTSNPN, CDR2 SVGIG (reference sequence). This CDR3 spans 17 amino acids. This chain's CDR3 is CAWSAPPGLPYQETQYF. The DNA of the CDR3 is TGTGCCTGGAGTGCCCCACCCGGACTACCGTACCAAGAGACCCAGTACTTC.

This chain's CDR3 is CASSGPRVRNVWEQFF. The CDR3 DNA is TGTGCCAGCAGTGGACCCAGGGTACGGAATGTGTGGGAGCAGTTCTTC. The chain joins TRBV6-1 to TRBJ2-1, with D perhaps TRBD1 (5 bases). The CDR3 runs to 16 residues. V shed 4 bases and J shed 10 bases, with 23 bases lying between them. Germline V CDR1 and CDR2: MNHNS, SASEGT.

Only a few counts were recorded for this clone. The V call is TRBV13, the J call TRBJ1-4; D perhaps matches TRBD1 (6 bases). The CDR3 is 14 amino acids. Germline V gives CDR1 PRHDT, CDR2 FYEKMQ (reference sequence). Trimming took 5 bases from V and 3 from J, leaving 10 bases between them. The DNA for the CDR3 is TGTGCCAGCAGCCGGGGGGGCCCTAATGAAAAACTGTTTTTT. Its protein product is CASSRGGPNEKLFF. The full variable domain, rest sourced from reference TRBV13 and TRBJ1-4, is AAGVIQSPRHLIKEKRETATLKCYPIPRHDTVYWYQQGPGQDPQFLISFYEKMQSDKGSIPDRFSAQQFSDYHSELNMSSLELGDSALYFCASSRGGPNEKLFFGSGTQLSVL.

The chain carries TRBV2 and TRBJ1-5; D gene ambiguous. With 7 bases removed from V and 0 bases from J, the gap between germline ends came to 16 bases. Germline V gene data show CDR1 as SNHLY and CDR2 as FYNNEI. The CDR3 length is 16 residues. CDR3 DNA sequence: TGTGCCAGCACCACCTCGAACGGCTATAGCAATCAGCCCCAGCATTTT. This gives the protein CASTTSNGYSNQPQHF. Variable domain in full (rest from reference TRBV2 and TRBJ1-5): EPEVTQTPSHQVTQMGQEVILRCVPISNHLYFYWYRQILGQKVEFLVSFYNNEISEKSEIFDDQFSVERPDGSNFTLKIRSTKLEDSAMYFCASTTSNGYSNQPQHFGDGTRLSIL.

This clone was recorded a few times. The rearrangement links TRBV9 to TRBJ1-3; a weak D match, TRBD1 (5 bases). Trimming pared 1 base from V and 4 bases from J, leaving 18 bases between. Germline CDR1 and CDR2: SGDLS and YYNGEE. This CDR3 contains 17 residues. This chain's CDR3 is CASSVQSDSHTGNTIYF. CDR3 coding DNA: TGTGCCAGCAGCGTACAATCCGACAGCCATACAGGAAACACCATATATTTT.

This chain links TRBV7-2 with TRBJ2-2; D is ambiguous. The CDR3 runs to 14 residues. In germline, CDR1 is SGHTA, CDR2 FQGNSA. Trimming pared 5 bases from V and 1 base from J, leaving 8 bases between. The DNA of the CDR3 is TGTGCCAGCAGCCTCGCTAGGAACACCGGGGAGCTGTTTTTT. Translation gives CASSLARNTGELFF. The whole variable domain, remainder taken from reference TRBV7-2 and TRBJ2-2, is GAGVSQSPSNKVTEKGKDVELRCDPISGHTALYWYRQSLGQGLEFLIYFQGNSAPDKSGLPSDRFSAERTGGSVSTLTIQRTQQEDSAVYLCASSLARNTGELFFGEGSRLTVL.